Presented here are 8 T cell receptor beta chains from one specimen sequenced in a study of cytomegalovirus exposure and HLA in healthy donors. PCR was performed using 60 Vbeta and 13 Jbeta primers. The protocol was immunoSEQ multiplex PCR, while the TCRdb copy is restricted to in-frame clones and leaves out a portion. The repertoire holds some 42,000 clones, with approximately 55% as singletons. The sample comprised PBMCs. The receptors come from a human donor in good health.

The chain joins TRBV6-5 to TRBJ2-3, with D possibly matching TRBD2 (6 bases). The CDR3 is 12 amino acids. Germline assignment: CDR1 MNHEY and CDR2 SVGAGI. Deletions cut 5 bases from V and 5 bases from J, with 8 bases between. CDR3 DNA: TGTGCCAGCAGTCAGGGACTAGATACGCAGTATTTT. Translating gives CASSQGLDTQYF.

This CDR3 is CASSPRGRVEKLFF. The DNA of the CDR3 is TGTGCCAGCAGCCCCAGGGGGCGAGTTGAAAAACTGTTTTTT. This chain connects TRBV5-6 to TRBJ1-4; 8 nucleotides align to TRBD1. The J segment lost 7 bases and the V segment lost 4 bases, leaving 6 bases of the junction unmatched. Germline V gene data show CDR1 as SGHDT and CDR2 as YYEEEE. The CDR3 spans 14 residues.

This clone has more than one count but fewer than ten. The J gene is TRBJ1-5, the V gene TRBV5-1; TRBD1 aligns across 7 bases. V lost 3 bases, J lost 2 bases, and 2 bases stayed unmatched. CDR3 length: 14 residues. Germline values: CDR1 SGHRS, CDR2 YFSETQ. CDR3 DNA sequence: TGCGCCAGCAGCTCTCAGGGGGGCAATCAGCCCCAGCATTTT. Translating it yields CASSSQGGNQPQHF.

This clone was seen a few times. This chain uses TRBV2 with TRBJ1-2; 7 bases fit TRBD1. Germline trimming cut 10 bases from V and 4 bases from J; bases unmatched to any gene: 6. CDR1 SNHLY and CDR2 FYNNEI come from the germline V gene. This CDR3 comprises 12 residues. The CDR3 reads CATLDRRYGYTF. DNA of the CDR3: TGTGCCACCCTGGACAGGCGCTATGGCTACACCTTC.

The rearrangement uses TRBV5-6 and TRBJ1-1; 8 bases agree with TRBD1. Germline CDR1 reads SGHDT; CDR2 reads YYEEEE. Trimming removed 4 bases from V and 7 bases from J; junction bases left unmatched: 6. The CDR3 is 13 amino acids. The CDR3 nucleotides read TGTGCCAGCAGCCTTCAGGGGGCTGGTGAAGCTTTCTTT. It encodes CASSLQGAGEAFF.

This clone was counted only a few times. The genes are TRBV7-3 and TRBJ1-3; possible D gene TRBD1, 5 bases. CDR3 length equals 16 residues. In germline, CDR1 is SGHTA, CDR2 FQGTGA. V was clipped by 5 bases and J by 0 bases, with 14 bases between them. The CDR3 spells CASSPTKQGSGNTIYF. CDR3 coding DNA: TGTGCCAGCAGCCCCACCAAGCAGGGCTCTGGAAACACCATATATTTT.

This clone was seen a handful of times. The CDR3 sequence is CASSLNLATDTQYF. CDR3 sequence (DNA): TGTGCCAGCAGCTTAAATTTAGCCACAGATACGCAGTATTTT. The V and J genes are TRBV7-3 and TRBJ2-3; D unclear. The germline CDR1 and CDR2 sequences are SGHTA and FQGTGA. Between the trimmed V and J ends, which lost 1 base and 2 bases, there was a span of 7 bases. The CDR3 extends over 14 amino acids.

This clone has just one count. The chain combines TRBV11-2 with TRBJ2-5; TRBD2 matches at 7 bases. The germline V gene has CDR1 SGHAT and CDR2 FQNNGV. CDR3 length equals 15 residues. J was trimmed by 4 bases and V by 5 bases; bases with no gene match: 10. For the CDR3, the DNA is TGTGCCAGCAGCCCTTGGACTAGTGGGGCAGAGACCCAGTACTTC. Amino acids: CASSPWTSGAETQYF.